This T cell receptor (beta chain) is from a study of T cells in tuberculosis. Study in general: In South Africa, adults with active tuberculosis were compared with IGRA-negative and latently infected IGRA-positive adolescents.

As regards this clone: Its antigen is unknown.

Broader study findings: Shorter CDR3-alpha in active tuberculosis partly drove smaller distances.

The CDR3 covers 16 residues. Germline trimming cut 4 bases from V and 8 bases from J; bases unmatched to any gene: 10. Germline V gives CDR1 LNHDA, CDR2 SQIVND (reference sequence). Time point specified: new active TB diagnosis, blood taken before or within 7 days of starting treatment. Active tuberculosis patients were new diagnoses, HIV-seronegative, South African, and aged 18 years or older. TCRdb keeps only in-frame clones here, not all; method: immunoSEQ multiplex PCR. The table includes about 49,000 clones, about 96% detected once. This chain links TRBV19 with TRBJ2-1, with TRBD1 identical over 11 bases. The clonotype originates from an adult with tuberculosis. The sample here was PBMCs, taken at tuberculosis diagnosis. Here the CDR3 DNA reads TGTGCCAGTAGTACCCTTGTGGGACAGGGGGTCGATGAGCAGTTCTTC. Translated: CASSTLVGQGVDEQFF.